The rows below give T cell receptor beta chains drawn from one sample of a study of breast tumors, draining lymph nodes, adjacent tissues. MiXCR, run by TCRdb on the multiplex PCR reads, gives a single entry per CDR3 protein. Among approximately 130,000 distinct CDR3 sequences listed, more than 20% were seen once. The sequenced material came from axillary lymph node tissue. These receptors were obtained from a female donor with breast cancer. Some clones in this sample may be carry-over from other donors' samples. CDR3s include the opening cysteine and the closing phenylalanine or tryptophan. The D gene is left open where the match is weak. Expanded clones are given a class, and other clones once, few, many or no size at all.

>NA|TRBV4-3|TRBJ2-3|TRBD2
TGCGCCAGCAGCCAAGCCCTAGCGGGAGGGCCCACAGATACGCAGTATTTT
CASSQALAGGPTDTQYF
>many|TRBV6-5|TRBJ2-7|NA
TGTGCCAGCAGTTACGCGGGAAAACTATCCTACGAGCAGTACTTC
CASSYAGKLSYEQYF
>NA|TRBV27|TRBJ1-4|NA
TGTGCCAGCAGTTTTCAGGGTTTTAATGAAAAACTGTTTTTT
CASSFQGFNEKLFF
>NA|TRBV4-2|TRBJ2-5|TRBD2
TGTGCCAGCAGCCAAGCCGCGACTAGCGGGAGAAAGACCCAGTACTTC
CASSQAATSGRKTQYF
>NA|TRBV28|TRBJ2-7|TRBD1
TGTGCCAGCAGTTTAAACCGGGACAGGGGCTACGAGCAGTACTTC
CASSLNRDRGYEQYF
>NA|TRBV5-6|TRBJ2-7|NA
TGTGCCAGCAGCTTAACTCCCTACGAGCAGTACTTC
CASSLTPYEQYF
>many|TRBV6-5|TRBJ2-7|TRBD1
TGTGCCAGCAGCGAATCCGGGACAGGAGGATACGAGCAGTACTTC
CASSESGTGGYEQYF
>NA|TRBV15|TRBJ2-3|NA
TGTGCCAGCAGTCCCGCCCGGGAGAGCTGGGGGGATACGCAGTATTTT
CASSPARESWGDTQYF
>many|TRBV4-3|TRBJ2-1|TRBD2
TGCGCCAGCAGCCAATGGGCGGGAGGCCCAGCTTTCTTC
CASSQWAGGPAFF
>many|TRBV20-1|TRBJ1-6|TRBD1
TGCAGTGCTAGGCGGACAGGTGTGAATTCACCCCTCCACTTT
CSARRTGVNSPLHF
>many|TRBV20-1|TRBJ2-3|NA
TGCAGTGCCCCCCCGGTAGGGGCACCAGATACGCAGTATTTT
CSAPPVGAPDTQYF
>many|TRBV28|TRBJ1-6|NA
TGTGCCAGCAGTTTTGGAGGCAGGGTGGGTTCACCCCTCCACTTT
CASSFGGRVGSPLHF
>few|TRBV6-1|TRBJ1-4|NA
TGTGCCAGCACCATCCGGGACACCCCTAATGAAAAACTGTTTTTT
CASTIRDTPNEKLFF
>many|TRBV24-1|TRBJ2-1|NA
TGTGCCACCAGGGGAGGGGGCGCCTCCTACAATGAGCAGTTCTTC
CATRGGGASYNEQFF
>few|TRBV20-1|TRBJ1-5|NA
TGCAGTGCTCCTCAGGGACGGGGCGATCAGCCCCAGCATTTT
CSAPQGRGDQPQHF
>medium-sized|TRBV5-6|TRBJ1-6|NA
TGTGCCAGCACCACAGGCTCCCGTAATTCACCCCTCCACTTT
CASTTGSRNSPLHF
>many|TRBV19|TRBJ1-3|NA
TGTGCCAGTAGTATACTTCTTGGTAGGACTGGAAACACCATATATTTT
CASSILLGRTGNTIYF
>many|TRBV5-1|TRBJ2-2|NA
TGCGCCAGCAGCTTGGACGGCCATTCCACCGGGGAGCTGTTTTTT
CASSLDGHSTGELFF
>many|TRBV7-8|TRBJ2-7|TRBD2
TGTGCCAGCAGCCCCCTGTCTAGCGGGAACCACGAGCAGTACTTC
CASSPLSSGNHEQYF
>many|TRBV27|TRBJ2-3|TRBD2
TGTGCCAGCAGCCGACTAGCGGGAGGCCTCACAGATACGCAGTATTTT
CASSRLAGGLTDTQYF
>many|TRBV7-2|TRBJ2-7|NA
TGTGCCAGCAGCTTAGTTTTAGGACTGAACTACGAGCAGTACTTC
CASSLVLGLNYEQYF
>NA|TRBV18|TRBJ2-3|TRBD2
TGTGCCAGCTCACCTCTGCCGGGAGGGAACACAGATACGCAGTATTTT
CASSPLPGGNTDTQYF
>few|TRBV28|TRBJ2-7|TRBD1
TGTGCCAGCAGTTCCCAAGGACAGGGGGCTTACGAGCAGTACTTC
CASSSQGQGAYEQYF
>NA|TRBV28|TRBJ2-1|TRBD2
TGTGCCAGCAGTCAAAAGACTAGCGGGAGCTCCTACAATGAGCAGTTCTTC
CASSQKTSGSSYNEQFF